This T cell receptor beta chain was captured in a study of shared clonotypes between healthy human individuals. The data were produced by immunoSEQ multiplex PCR, yet TCRdb's version contains in-frame clones alone and is incomplete. The table shows millions of clones, with around 95% occurring only once. Donors had no recently reported acute infections or vaccinations and were HIV-negative. Study-wide points: Clonotype sharing across donors was expected to vary with sequencing depth.

To note about this clone: What it binds is unknown.

V gave up 4 bases and J gave up 4 bases, with 13 bases separating them. CDR1 is LNHNV and CDR2 is YYDKDF in the germline V gene (reference sequence). The CDR3 has 14 amino acids. J is TRBJ1-1 and V is TRBV15; D not resolved. What was sequenced was naive CD4+ T cells sorted from blood. As to subset: CD45RA+ positively selected. The sequence derives from a young man in good health. Here the CDR3 reads CATSTDNFPTEAFF. In DNA form, the CDR3 reads TGTGCCACCAGCACTGACAATTTCCCCACTGAAGCTTTCTTT.